This T cell receptor beta chain was sequenced for a study of blood T cell repertoires in COVID-19. Study-level information: Acute and convalescent COVID-19 samples came from the United States, Italy and Spain. Sources were T cells, B-cell-depleted T cells, or PBMCs; the material itself was cDNA or gDNA.

The length of the CDR3 is 15 residues. Germline CDR1 and CDR2: MGHRA and YSYEKL. The germline V and J ends were trimmed by 1 base and 3 bases, with 12 bases remaining between them. Study processing details: It was from reference gene primer amplification that nucleated cell counts were estimated. Assay used: immunoSEQ multiplex PCR; TCRdb lists only in-frame clones, some missing. Clone size and V and J calls were adopted from that table, with D and trimming inferred from the DNA. Of fewer than 140,000 clones listed, over 70% are singletons. The rearrangement links TRBV4-1 to TRBJ2-5, with D perhaps TRBD2 (6 bases). Material for sequencing was peripheral blood. The origin of this receptor is a human donor with acute or convalescent COVID-19. The donor label of this sample is uncertain. The chain's CDR3 is CASSQVGGAKETQYF. DNA of the CDR3: TGCGCCAGCAGCCAAGTCGGCGGGGCTAAAGAGACCCAGTACTTC.